These 12 T cell receptor beta chains came from one sample sequenced in a study of blood T cell repertoires in COVID-19. Method: immunoSEQ multiplex PCR; TCRdb's copy keeps in-frame clones and lacks some. The sample holds 250,000 to 350,000 clones, approximately 92% seen once. Sequencing was performed on PBMCs or T cells enriched from blood (not recorded which). These receptor sequences come from a woman aged 25 to 45 who had recovered from COVID-19.

The V call is TRBV6-5, the J call TRBJ1-3, with D possibly TRBD1 on 6 matching bases. The CDR3 has 14 amino acids. Germline V gene lookup returns CDR1 MNHEY and CDR2 SVGAGI. V was cut by 6 bases and J by 6 bases, with 15 bases left in between. CDR3 region: CASSSTGFINTIYF. The CDR3 DNA is TGTGCCAGCAGCTCGACAGGTTTTATAAACACCATATATTTT.

This chain uses TRBV5-4 with TRBJ1-1, with D unresolved. V lost 0 bases, J lost 7 bases, and 7 bases lay in between. CDR3 size: 12 residues. The germline CDR1 and CDR2 sequences are SGHNT and YYREEE (reference sequence). The CDR3 DNA reads as TGTGCCAGCAGCTTGGTCGGACTTGAAGCTTTCTTT. Its translation: CASSLVGLEAFF.

This sequence joins TRBV28 and TRBJ2-6; D uncertain. Trimming stripped 1 base from V and 0 bases from J, with 7 bases between. Germline CDR1 and CDR2: MDHEN and SYDVKM. This CDR3 is built from 16 residues. The CDR3 reads CASSLYTGSGANVLTF. The CDR3 DNA reads as TGTGCCAGCAGTTTATATACGGGCTCTGGGGCCAACGTCCTGACTTTC.

The V gene is TRBV28, the J gene TRBJ2-7, with D possibly TRBD2 on 6 matching bases. From germline, CDR1 is MDHEN and CDR2 SYDVKM. The V and J ends lost 7 bases and 0 bases respectively, with 31 bases between them. This CDR3 spans 20 amino acids. The CDR3 DNA sequence: TGTGCCAGCACCGAGTTTGGTTCGACGGGAGCCTATTTATACTCCTACGAGCAGTACTTC. This codes for CASTEFGSTGAYLYSYEQYF.

A note on this clone: One end of the junction fails to match germline, which may point to a read error. CDR3 region: CASSLNSEAFF. Written as DNA, the CDR3 is TGTGCCAGCAGCTTGAACTCTGAAGCTTTCTTT. The chain combines TRBV5-6 with TRBJ1-1; D remains unclear. In germline, CDR1 is SGHDT, CDR2 YYEEEE. CDR3 size: 11 residues.

The chain uses TRBV9 and TRBJ2-5; tentative D call: TRBD2 (5 bases). Germline V lookup: CDR1 SGDLS, CDR2 YYNGEE. The CDR3 is made up of 13 amino acids. V lost 6 bases and J lost 2, with 11 bases in between. The CDR3 coding sequence is TGTGCCAGCAACGAGGGCGGACAAGAGACCCAGTACTTC. It specifies CASNEGGQETQYF.

CDR3 DNA: TGTGCCAGCAGTGAAGCGCTTCGCGGGAGAGGATACAATGAGCAGTTCTTC. Protein: CASSEALRGRGYNEQFF. The V and J genes are TRBV2 and TRBJ2-1; 7 nucleotides match TRBD2. The V gene end was trimmed by 0 bases and the J gene end by 4 bases; junction bases not matched to a gene: 9. This CDR3 has 17 residues. Germline V CDR1 and CDR2: SNHLY, FYNNEI.

This clone was seen a single time. This sequence joins TRBV11-2 and TRBJ2-1; no definite D call. The germline V and J ends were trimmed by 7 bases and 9 bases, with 16 bases remaining between them. Per the germline V gene, CDR1 is SGHAT and CDR2 is FQNNGV. This CDR3 has 13 residues. CDR3 sequence reads: CASNPIRVGEQFF. The CDR3 DNA reads TGTGCCAGCAACCCAATTCGAGTTGGTGAGCAGTTCTTC.

The rearrangement joins TRBV19 to TRBJ1-3, with TRBD1 identical over 7 bases. The germline gives CDR1 LNHDA, CDR2 SQIVND (reference sequence). The CDR3 sequence is 14 residues long. V trimming: 8 bases; J trimming: 7 bases; junction bases outside the gene matches: 11. In DNA, the CDR3 is TGTGCCAGTTCACAGGGGCTCGTTTGGAACACCATATATTTT. Protein product: CASSQGLVWNTIYF.

The V gene is TRBV20-1, the J gene TRBJ1-2; D might be TRBD1 (6 bases). From germline, CDR1 is DFQATT and CDR2 SNEGSKA (reference sequence). This CDR3 contains 13 residues. Trimming took off 5 bases at V and 4 bases at J, with 14 bases between the two ends. In DNA, the CDR3 is TGCAGTGCTGGTGGACAGTCCGTCTATGGCTACACCTTC. Its translation is CSAGGQSVYGYTF.

The V and J genes are TRBV5-4 and TRBJ2-7; tentative D call: TRBD1 (6 bases). Trimming stripped 0 bases from V and 3 bases from J, with 10 bases between. Germline CDR1 and CDR2: SGHNT and YYREEE (reference sequence). CDR3 length: 14 residues. DNA for the CDR3: TGTGCCAGCAGCTTGGAAGCAGGGGTCTACGAGCAGTACTTC. Residues: CASSLEAGVYEQYF.

This clone was counted only a few times. This chain connects TRBV28 to TRBJ1-1; 12 bases are a match to TRBD1. Germline V gene sequence: CDR1 MDHEN, CDR2 SYDVKM. CDR3 size: 16 residues. J was trimmed by 4 bases and V by 6 bases; bases with no gene match: 9. As DNA, the CDR3 is TGTGCCAGCAGCCGGGACAGGGGGCGCCGTGGCACTGAAGCTTTCTTT. As protein: CASSRDRGRRGTEAFF.